This T cell receptor beta chain was captured in a study of cytomegalovirus exposure and HLA in healthy donors. The study's findings and limits: Investigators reported around 150 TCR beta chains as tied to cytomegalovirus. Reported results showed that the classifier diagnosed cytomegalovirus status with high specificity and sensitivity. Most sequenced TCRs were rare (though some public TCRs occurred in many donors).

Regarding this clone: Its cognate antigen is unknown.

Trimming pared 5 bases from V and 3 bases from J, leaving 23 bases between. Germline CDR1 KGHSH, CDR2 LQKENI. The CDR3 length is 17 residues. Profiled with immunoSEQ multiplex PCR; TCRdb holds only in-frame clones, not every one. The sample contains about 150,000 clones, 65% to 90% of which appear only once. The receptor was derived from a young man in good health and CMV-seropositive. Sequenced: PBMCs. This sequence joins TRBV18 and TRBJ2-7; D possibly corresponds to TRBD2 (6 bases). Written as DNA, the CDR3 is TGTGCCAGCTCATCCCGGCACCGGGACGGGGGAAGCTACGAGCAGTACTTC. Protein sequence: CASSSRHRDGGSYEQYF. Supplemented by reference TRBV18 and TRBJ2-7, the full variable domain reads NAGVMQNPRHLVRRRGQEARLRCSPMKGHSHVYWYRQLPEEGLKFMVYLQKENIIDESGMPKERFSAEFPKEGPSILRIQQVVRGDSAAYFCASSSRHRDGGSYEQYFGPGTRLTVT.